This TCR beta chain appears in the sequencing data of a study of T cell clonality in common variable immunodeficiency. Study results and limitations: In common variable immunodeficiency, TCR beta chains reportedly carried fewer deletions and N-nucleotide insertions.

The germline V and J ends were trimmed by 3 bases and 5 bases, with 16 bases remaining between them. The CDR3 is 15 residues long. The germline V gene has CDR1 SGHTA and CDR2 FQGNSA. Using immunoSEQ multiplex PCR, the repertoire was profiled, and TCRdb retains in-frame clones only, with some absent. The sample holds tens of thousands of clones, and no clone turns up only once. This clone has a count of ten or more. Antigen: not known. The read gets to within 3 residues of the CDR3 end, and the germline J gene fills in the rest. This chain connects TRBV7-2 to TRBJ2-5; D not certain. This TCR was recovered from a person aged 18 to 70 in good health. The sequenced material came from peripheral blood mononuclear cells. The CDR3 DNA, read in part, is TGTGCCAGCAGCTTTTTATTTCTAATTGAGGAGACC. Translation: CASSFLFLIEET. The full CDR3 reads CASSFLFLIEETQYF.